This TCR beta chain originates from a study of read filtering for tumor transcriptome and immune sequencing (dated by TCRdb to the early 2020s). Describing the broader study: Of the patients in the cohort, around 17 were male and 14 were female, and their mean age was around 64 years, with a range of about 45 to 90. By revised international staging, roughly 8 patients were R-ISS I, approximately 15 were R-ISS II and 6 or 7 were R-ISS III. After DNase treatment, whole-transcriptome libraries were prepared using the TruSeq RNA Access Library Prep Kit. TCR-region mapped reads per sample ranged from about 4.05 to 11 million with IR-seq versus only about 80 to 1,300 with RNA-seq. TCR repertoires obtained by targeted immune repertoire sequencing and by bulk whole-transcriptome sequencing performed on the same bone marrow samples were compared. One of the main goals was to work out a read-filtering strategy for immune repertoire data, in particular whether clonotypes backed by only a single read should be removed.

Every patient had bone marrow sampled at the time of active disease. Ficoll-Hypaque density gradient centrifugation was used to isolate bone marrow mononuclear cells. To remove myeloma plasma cells, the cells were labeled with CD138 magnetic microbeads on a MACS separator, and CD138-negative cells were then collected by negative selection. Flow cytometry on an Attune NxT with CD138 antibodies was used to check the purity of the isolated cells. Total RNA was extracted using TRIzol reagent and was quantified on a NanoDrop spectrophotometer. Paired RNA-seq and IR-seq were performed on the CD138-negative bone marrow sample of each patient. The Immunoverse kit was used to build TCR libraries from about 400 ng RNA, with molecular barcoded adaptors covering alpha/delta and beta/gamma chains. TCR library preparation was performed with the same RNA that was used for transcriptome sequencing. Sequencing of the TCR libraries was done on an Illumina HiSeq 4000 with 2 x 150 cycles. Per the source publication's procedure: Using MiXCR, which included quality filtering and error correction, TCR reads were aligned to human V, D, J and C references and then assembled into CDR3 clonotypes. The tcR package in R was used to analyze clonotype counts and gene usage diversity. Raw mapping reads were checked after the RNA-seq reads had been mapped by STAR aligner version 2.5.3a onto the human GRCh37 genome. To test the effect of sequencing depth on detected clonotypes, IR-seq fastq files were randomly downsampled using Seqtk 1.3. In-frame beta chains were kept once TCRdb had trimmed the public reads at Q25 with fastp and called clones with MiXCR. Each CDR3 protein gets just one entry, which takes the most common genes and DNA from the rows behind it. The V and J calls come from TCRdb's annotation, not from the publication. The sample has tens of thousands of distinct CDR3 sequences on record, approximately 18% of them singletons. The top ten constitute 15% of the sample.

Overall results and qualifications from the work: Compared with RNA-seq, IR-seq captured clonotypes at much higher depth and more reliably, and a smaller IR-seq throughput was enough to identify most shared clonotypes. The correlation between IR-seq and RNA-seq shared clonotype proportions was increased by removal of single-read clonotypes. The sorted CD138-negative fraction was not purified T cells but a mixed bone marrow immune population. In IR-seq, 80% to 85% of clonotypes but approximately 3.7% of total reads were represented by single-read clonotypes, whereas in RNA-seq, about 70% of clonotypes and 40% to 55% of reads were represented by single-read clonotypes.

This clonotype was observed many times. The target of this receptor is not known. The record has no base qualities; no much larger clone is one base away. Its CDR3 holds 15 amino acids, cysteine through phenylalanine. CDR3 DNA is the only sequence kept; it has 45 bases, read in frame from the first base. V is shortened by 8 bases, J by 4 bases, and the region joining them spans 19 bases. Sequences SGHAT (CDR1) and FQNNGV (CDR2) are obtained from the germline V gene. The sequenced sample was a population of CD138-negative cells sorted from bone marrow. What the cell subset or site label conveys for this sample: bone marrow mononuclear cells depleted of CD138+ plasma/myeloma cells by negative magnetic selection. The chain was built from TRBV11-2 and TRBJ2-3, with the D segment identity uncertain. The TCR was taken from a donor over 35 with multiple myeloma. The CDR3 amino acid sequence is: CASFALRAGPDTQYF. The DNA is as follows: TGTGCCAGCTTCGCCCTCCGGGCCGGCCCAGATACGCAGTATTTT.